This T cell receptor (beta chain) was profiled in a study of CD8 T cells in cerebrospinal fluid in Alzheimer's disease. No participant had an acute infectious disease, and all were physically fit. By frequency, this clonotype registers medium-sized (0.01 to 0.1%). Its specificity is not known. Study outcomes and limitations: Alzheimer's patients were not enriched for EBV-specific clones, which were not the most expanded.

Per germline, CDR1 GTSNPN and CDR2 SVGIG (reference sequence). CDR3 length: 14 amino acids. 10X single-cell V(D)J and 5' gene-expression libraries profiled CSF cells. Following a re-call of the 10x single-cell sequencing reads, TCRdb has one entry per CDR3 protein and lacks DNA. The data show about 1,600 distinct CDR3 sequences, and the top ten clones hold just over 8.5%. This chain links TRBV30 with TRBJ1-5. This receptor was taken from a human donor with mild cognitive impairment. The specimen sequenced was cerebrospinal fluid. This CDR3 is CAWSDLYSNQPQHF.